These 26 T cell receptor beta chains were sequenced from one sample in a study of CD8 T cells in Susac syndrome. Random-hexamer reverse transcription was applied to roughly 0.5 to 1 ug RNA. From the immunoSEQ multiplex PCR reads, TCRdb called clonotypes with MiXCR, one entry per CDR3 protein. The sample consists of around 230,000 distinct CDR3 sequences, 90% to 97% of them appearing once. Sequenced material: CD4+ T cells from PBMCs. Receptor source: a human donor with Susac syndrome.

The chain links TRBV2 to TRBJ1-2; 8 bases map to TRBD1. The V gene end was trimmed by 11 bases and the J gene end by 6 bases; junction bases not matched to a gene: 11. The CDR3 consists of 13 residues. Looked up from germline, CDR1 is SNHLY and CDR2 is FYNNEI. Here the CDR3 DNA reads TGTGCCCGTGAGATTCAGGGGGCAAATGGCTACACCTTC. Protein: CAREIQGANGYTF.

V is TRBV7-2 and J is TRBJ2-7; D gene uncertain. V lost 5 bases and J 6 bases, leaving 14 bases between the germline ends. The CDR3 spans 13 residues. CDR1 SGHTA and CDR2 FQGNSA come from the germline V gene. The CDR3 nucleotides read TGTGCCAGCAGCCTGTCTGGGCCAGGCGAGCAGTACTTC. Translation gives CASSLSGPGEQYF.

The chain employs TRBV30 and TRBJ1-2; D uncertain. This CDR3 contains 12 residues. Germline CDR1 and CDR2: GTSNPN and SVGIG (reference sequence). Trimming stripped 7 bases from V and 6 bases from J, with 15 bases between. The CDR3 spells CAFYLGQHGYTF. DNA of the CDR3: TGTGCCTTCTACCTCGGGCAGCATGGCTACACCTTC. The full variable domain, its missing parts supplied by reference TRBV30 and TRBJ1-2, is SQTIHQWPATLVQPVGSPLSLECTVEGTSNPNLYWYRQAAGRGLQLLFYSVGIGQISSEVPQNLSASRPQDRQFILSSKKLLLSDSGFYLCAFYLGQHGYTFGSGTRLTVV.

The V gene is TRBV20-1, the J gene TRBJ2-1, with D unclear. Per germline, CDR1 DFQATT and CDR2 SNEGSKA (reference sequence). Between the trimmed V and J ends, which lost 3 bases and 6 bases, there was a span of 6 bases. The CDR3 extends over 11 amino acids. This CDR3 reads CSARRINEQFF. In DNA, the CDR3 is TGCAGTGCTAGGAGGATCAATGAGCAGTTCTTC.

V is TRBV15 and J is TRBJ2-3; TRBD2 matches 14 bases. The CDR3 has 15 residues. Germline assignment: CDR1 LNHNV and CDR2 YYDKDF (reference sequence). Germline trimming cut 3 bases from V and 5 bases from J; bases unmatched to any gene: 1. In nucleotides, the CDR3 is TGTGCCACCAGCAGGGGACTAGCGGGAGTAGATACGCAGTATTTT. It is translated as CATSRGLAGVDTQYF.

This clonotype was seen a single time. The chain uses TRBV20-1 and TRBJ2-1, with 9 bases matching TRBD2. From germline, CDR1 is DFQATT and CDR2 SNEGSKA (reference sequence). The CDR3 extends over 18 amino acids. V lost 2 bases, J lost 8 bases, and 19 bases stayed unmatched. The CDR3 loop is CSARNPPPGLASVYEQFF. DNA of the CDR3: TGCAGTGCTAGAAACCCACCTCCGGGACTAGCTTCTGTCTATGAGCAGTTCTTC.

This chain connects TRBV7-9 to TRBJ2-7; 8 bases line up with TRBD1. CDR1 and CDR2 (germline): SEHNR, FQNEAQ (reference sequence). Trimming took 2 bases from V and 3 from J; bases not matched to a gene: 6. This CDR3 is 15 amino acids long. CDR3 sequence reads: CASSLIQGAIYEQYF. CDR3 nucleotides: TGTGCCAGCAGCTTAATTCAGGGGGCTATCTACGAGCAGTACTTC. The full variable domain, rest sourced from reference TRBV7-9 and TRBJ2-7, is DTGVSQNPRHKITKRGQNVTFRCDPISEHNRLYWYRQTLGQGPEFLTYFQNEAQLEKSRLLSDRFSAERPKGSFSTLEIQRTEQGDSAMYLCASSLIQGAIYEQYFGPGTRLTVT.

This chain uses TRBV14 with TRBJ2-7; TRBD1 aligns across 7 bases. Germline V gene lookup returns CDR1 SGHDN and CDR2 FVKESK. The CDR3 sequence is 14 residues long. V was pared by 1 base and J by 3 bases, with 3 bases of the junction left unmatched. The CDR3 is CASSQGRGYYEQYF. DNA of the CDR3: TGTGCCAGCAGCCAAGGCAGGGGGTACTACGAGCAGTACTTC.

The genes are TRBV20-1 and TRBJ2-1; the match to TRBD2 covers 7 bases. The germline V gene encodes CDR1 DFQATT and CDR2 SNEGSKA (reference sequence). The CDR3 runs 16 residues. J lost 0 bases, V lost 1 base, and 6 bases had no gene match. As DNA, the CDR3 is TGCAGTGCTAGAGTGTCTAGCGGAAACTCCTACAATGAGCAGTTCTTC. The encoded protein is CSARVSSGNSYNEQFF.

This sequence joins TRBV11-1 and TRBJ2-1; D may be TRBD2 (6 bases). The CDR3 has 15 amino acids. CDR1 is SGHAT, CDR2 FQDESV, per germline (reference sequence). V lost 4 bases and J 8 bases, leaving 18 bases between the germline ends. CDR3 loop: CASSSGLSRADEQFF. In DNA form, the CDR3 reads TGTGCCAGCAGCTCGGGACTCAGCAGGGCCGATGAGCAGTTCTTC.

This clonotype was seen a single time. V and J are TRBV12-3 or TRBV12-4 and TRBJ2-5; 8 bases agree with TRBD1. Trimming removed 7 bases from V and 4 bases from J; junction bases left unmatched: 8. This CDR3 region has 14 residues. The CDR3 region is CASTRDRRGETQYF. CDR3 nucleotide sequence: TGTGCCAGCACCCGGGACAGGCGGGGAGAGACCCAGTACTTC.

The V and J genes are TRBV20-1 and TRBJ1-2; D is unresolved. CDR1 and CDR2 from the germline V gene are DFQATT and SNEGSKA (reference sequence). Trimming took 6 bases from V and 2 from J, leaving 16 bases between them. The CDR3 has 14 amino acids. The DNA for the CDR3 is TGCAGTGCCGCTAGGCAGTCGGACAACTATGGCTACACCTTC. Translating it yields CSAARQSDNYGYTF.

This sequence joins TRBV20-1 and TRBJ2-5, with 13 positions matching TRBD2. CDR1 and CDR2 (germline): DFQATT, SNEGSKA (reference sequence). With 6 bases clipped from V and 5 bases from J, the junction kept 12 bases outside the gene matches. This CDR3 is built from 16 residues. The CDR3 bases are TGCAGTGCGGCAAGGACTAGCGGGAGCAGTTGGGAGACCCAGTACTTC. As protein: CSAARTSGSSWETQYF.

V and J are TRBV6-5 and TRBJ2-1, with D possibly being TRBD2 (6 bases). The length of the CDR3 is 15 residues. Trimming left V 0 bases short and J 6 bases short, with 12 bases between. The germline V gene encodes CDR1 MNHEY and CDR2 SVGAGI. In DNA, the CDR3 is TGTGCCAGCAGTTACTCTTCAGCGGGCGGCAATGAGCAGTTCTTC. Encoded protein: CASSYSSAGGNEQFF.

This clonotype was found once. This chain connects TRBV18 to TRBJ2-1, with D possibly matching TRBD1 (6 bases). The CDR3 runs to 15 residues. Trimming shortened V by 0 bases and J by 3 bases, and 9 bases separated the two germline ends. Germline V gene data show CDR1 as KGHSH and CDR2 as LQKENI. This chain's CDR3 is CASSPPTGYYNEQFF. The CDR3, as DNA: TGTGCCAGCTCACCACCGACAGGTTACTACAATGAGCAGTTCTTC.

The J gene is TRBJ2-3, the V gene TRBV29-1; D not certain. Germline CDR1 reads SQVTM; CDR2 reads ANQGSEA. V lost 4 bases, J lost 4 bases, and 3 bases lay in between. This CDR3 spans 10 amino acids. CDR3 sequence: CSVGADTQYF. The CDR3 bases are TGCAGCGTTGGTGCAGATACGCAGTATTTT.

J is TRBJ2-1 and V is TRBV3-1, with D unresolved. V lost 1 base and J 16 bases, leaving 17 bases between the germline ends. The CDR3 is 13 amino acids. Germline CDR1 is LGHDT and CDR2 is YNNKEL (reference sequence). The CDR3 is CASSQAYGTADFF. CDR3 DNA sequence: TGTGCCAGCAGCCAAGCTTATGGCACCGCCGATTTCTTC.

In DNA form, the CDR3 reads TGTGCCAGCAGTCCACCGGGGGCCCTGAACACTGAAGCTTTCTTT. This encodes CASSPPGALNTEAFF. The chain uses TRBV28 and TRBJ1-1; a possible D gene is TRBD1 (6 bases). CDR1 is MDHEN and CDR2 is SYDVKM in the germline V gene. The ends were cut back, 5 bases at V and 0 bases at J, with 13 bases in the middle. CDR3 length: 15 residues.

The chain links TRBV29-1 to TRBJ1-2, with 7 bases that match TRBD1. This CDR3 is built from 13 residues. The ends lost 4 bases at V and 5 bases at J; junction bases unmatched: 7. CDR1 SQVTM and CDR2 ANQGSEA come from the germline V gene. The CDR3 DNA reads TGCAGCGTTGCTTTGACAGGGTCATATGGCTACACCTTC. It yields the protein CSVALTGSYGYTF.

Only one count was recorded for this clonotype. The chain links TRBV29-1 to TRBJ1-1; a weak D match, TRBD1 (5 bases). Deletions cut 7 bases from V and 4 bases from J, with 13 bases between. The CDR3 length is 12 residues. The germline gives CDR1 SQVTM, CDR2 ANQGSEA. The CDR3 reads CSASRVATEAFF. The CDR3 nucleotides are TGCAGCGCGTCCAGGGTTGCCACTGAAGCTTTCTTT.

The J gene is TRBJ1-1, the V gene TRBV28; maybe TRBD1 (6 bases). This CDR3 spans 17 amino acids. Germline CDR1 and CDR2: MDHEN and SYDVKM. V lost 5 bases and J 0 bases, leaving 19 bases between the germline ends. The CDR3, as DNA: TGTGCCAGCAGTACTGGGACACGCACCGCCTTGAACACTGAAGCTTTCTTT. Protein sequence: CASSTGTRTALNTEAFF. Full variable domain (rest looked up from reference TRBV28 and TRBJ1-1): DVKVTQSSRYLVKRTGEKVFLECVQDMDHENMFWYRQDPGLGLRLIYFSYDVKMKEKGDIPEGYSVSREKKERFSLILESASTNQTSMYLCASSTGTRTALNTEAFFGQGTRLTVV.

V usage is TRBV29-1 and J usage is TRBJ2-7; no firm D call. Germline assignment: CDR1 SQVTM and CDR2 ANQGSEA. Trimming pared 7 bases from V and 4 bases from J, leaving 11 bases between. The CDR3 is 11 amino acids. The CDR3 is CSAMTTYEQYF. For the CDR3, the DNA is TGCAGCGCCATGACCACTTACGAGCAGTACTTC.

The chain joins TRBV20-1 to TRBJ2-3, with D hard to call. The germline gives CDR1 DFQATT, CDR2 SNEGSKA (reference sequence). This CDR3 comprises 14 residues. V lost 1 base and J 3 bases, leaving 11 bases between the germline ends. The CDR3 protein is CSARAGRITDTQYF. The CDR3 nucleotides read TGCAGTGCTAGAGCCGGACGGATTACAGATACGCAGTATTTT.

This clonotype was seen a single time. The chain carries TRBV20-1 and TRBJ1-1, with TRBD1 as a possible D gene (5 bases). CDR3 length: 14 residues. The germline V gene encodes CDR1 DFQATT and CDR2 SNEGSKA (reference sequence). CDR3 amino acids: CSPRGGGMNTEAFF. The DNA of the CDR3 is TGCAGCCCGCGGGGGGGAGGGATGAACACTGAAGCTTTCTTT.

This sequence joins TRBV12-3 or TRBV12-4 and TRBJ1-1; D is unclear. Deletions cut 7 bases from V and 0 bases from J, with 9 bases between. The CDR3 contains 13 residues. CDR3 nucleotide sequence: TGTGCCAGCACCCGAGGGCTGAACACTGAAGCTTTCTTT. Its translation: CASTRGLNTEAFF.

V and J are TRBV5-4 and TRBJ2-3; possible D gene TRBD1, 6 bases. V gave up 4 bases and J gave up 6 bases, with 15 bases separating them. The V gene's germline CDR1 is SGHNT and CDR2 YYREEE (reference sequence). The CDR3 length is 14 residues. CDR3 coding DNA: TGTGCCAGCAGCGATGGGACAATTTTCGATACGCAGTATTTT. Its protein is CASSDGTIFDTQYF.